One sample yielded the 19 T cell receptor beta chains listed below, sequenced in a study of cytomegalovirus exposure and HLA in healthy donors. 60 Vbeta and 13 Jbeta primers were used in PCR. Sequencing was performed with immunoSEQ multiplex PCR; in TCRdb, only in-frame clones are kept and a portion is missing. The profile covers roughly 260,000 clones, with 80% to 90% appearing a single time and 1.5% to 2.5% taken by the ten largest. The sample consisted of PBMCs. These receptors all come from a woman aged 40 to 50 in good health and CMV-seropositive.

The CDR3 DNA sequence: TGCAGCGTTGGTGCAACCGGTGTTTACAATGAGCAGTTCTTC. It specifies CSVGATGVYNEQFF. The chain links TRBV29-1 to TRBJ2-1; D not certain. Germline V gene lookup returns CDR1 SQVTM and CDR2 ANQGSEA. The CDR3 has 14 amino acids. V was trimmed by 4 bases and J by 4 bases, leaving 14 bases between them.

This chain uses TRBV7-3 with TRBJ2-1; D is undetermined. Trimming removed 0 bases from V and 5 bases from J, with 5 bases in between. The CDR3 runs 13 residues. Germline CDR1 reads SGHTA; CDR2 reads FQGTGA. The CDR3 DNA is TGTGCCAGCAGCTTAACCCTTAACAATGAGCAGTTCTTC. This encodes CASSLTLNNEQFF.

The chain is built from TRBV19 and TRBJ1-1, with TRBD1 matching 9 bases. The CDR3 is 14 residues long. V shed 6 bases, J shed 1 base, and the junction held 3 bases outside the gene matches. CDR1 is LNHDA, CDR2 SQIVND, per germline (reference sequence). The chain's CDR3 is CASRDRGTNTEAFF. The CDR3, as DNA: TGTGCCAGTAGGGACAGGGGAACGAACACTGAAGCTTTCTTT. The full variable domain, completed using reference TRBV19 and TRBJ1-1, is DGGITQSPKYLFRKEGQNVTLSCEQNLNHDAMYWYRQDPGQGLRLIYYSQIVNDFQKGDIAEGYSVSREKKESFPLTVTSAQKNPTAFYLCASRDRGTNTEAFFGQGTRLTVV.

The chain links TRBV27 to TRBJ2-2, with TRBD2 matching over 7 bases. Germline CDR1 and CDR2: MNHEY and SMNVEV (reference sequence). V trimming: 3 bases; J trimming: 4 bases; junction bases outside the gene matches: 5. This CDR3 region has 15 residues. The CDR3 loop is CASSFREEGTGELFF. The CDR3 DNA reads TGTGCCAGCAGTTTTCGGGAGGAGGGCACCGGGGAGCTGTTTTTT.

This chain links TRBV5-1 with TRBJ2-2; 7 bases fit TRBD2. The CDR3 has 16 amino acids. CDR1 is SGHRS, CDR2 YFSETQ, per germline. With V trimmed by 0 bases and J by 4 bases, 6 bases remained unmatched. The CDR3 loop reads CASSLDPGGGTGELFF. In DNA form, the CDR3 reads TGCGCCAGCAGCTTGGATCCCGGCGGGGGCACCGGGGAGCTGTTTTTT.

The sample holds a few counts of this clone. The chain recombines TRBV10-3 with TRBJ2-7; 9 nucleotides line up with TRBD1. The CDR3 totals 15 residues. With 3 bases clipped from V and 5 bases from J, the junction kept 8 bases outside the gene matches. Germline loops: CDR1 ENHRY, CDR2 SYGVKD. As DNA, the CDR3 is TGTGCCATCAGTGAACCCGGGACAGGGATCGACGAGCAGTACTTC. Its translation is CAISEPGTGIDEQYF.

The gene calls are TRBV4-2 and TRBJ1-2; 10 bases are shared with TRBD1. Germline V CDR1 and CDR2: LGHNA, YNFKEQ. V dropped 4 bases and J dropped 6; count of bases not matched to a gene: 5. The CDR3 extends over 14 amino acids. The CDR3 DNA reads as TGTGCCAGCAGCCCCCGGGACAGGGGAGATGGCTACACCTTC. Its protein is CASSPRDRGDGYTF.

The V and J genes are TRBV7-2 and TRBJ2-7; 8 bases match TRBD2. Germline CDR1 and CDR2: SGHTA and FQGNSA. Germline trimming cut 1 base from V and 1 base from J; bases unmatched to any gene: 3. The CDR3 runs to 15 residues. Here the CDR3 reads CASSLVSGSSYEQYF. CDR3 DNA: TGTGCCAGCAGCTTAGTCAGCGGGAGTTCCTACGAGCAGTACTTC.

In its sample, this clone was seen once. The V call is TRBV5-1, the J call TRBJ1-1; the D gene is possibly TRBD1 (6 bases). The CDR3 runs 15 residues. V gave up 4 bases and J gave up 1 base, with 14 bases separating them. The germline V gene encodes CDR1 SGHRS and CDR2 YFSETQ. CDR3 nucleotides: TGCGCCAGCAGCCCGAACAGGGCCACGAACACTGAAGCTTTCTTT. It is translated as CASSPNRATNTEAFF.

The table lists this clone with a few counts. This chain uses TRBV11-1 with TRBJ2-7; TRBD1 matches 7 bases. The CDR3 is made up of 18 amino acids. Germline CDR1 is SGHAT and CDR2 is FQDESV (reference sequence). J gave up 1 base and V 5 bases, and 17 bases lay outside the gene matches. The CDR3 DNA reads as TGTGCCAGCAGCCCGTACCGGGACAGACCATCCGATTCCTACGAGCAGTACTTC. Protein sequence: CASSPYRDRPSDSYEQYF.

This chain uses TRBV2 with TRBJ2-3; maybe TRBD2 (6 bases). The germline CDR1 and CDR2 sequences are SNHLY and FYNNEI. V was cut by 4 bases and J by 6 bases, with 20 bases left in between. CDR3 size: 16 residues. The CDR3 bases are TGTGCCAGCAGTGTCATAGGCTGGGGGGAGCGCGATACGCAGTATTTT. It yields the protein CASSVIGWGERDTQYF.

This chain uses TRBV30 with TRBJ2-3, with a possible D match to TRBD2 (6 bases). CDR1 GTSNPN and CDR2 SVGIG come from the germline V gene (reference sequence). The V end lost 7 bases, the J end lost 6 bases, and 20 bases lay between the germline ends. CDR3 size: 14 residues. This CDR3 reads CASPGYGSGDTQYF. Here the CDR3 DNA reads TGTGCCTCCCCAGGGTACGGGAGTGGGGATACGCAGTATTTT.

The V call is TRBV4-1, the J call TRBJ1-3, with D perhaps TRBD1 (6 bases). Germline values: CDR1 MGHRA, CDR2 YSYEKL. Trimming took off 4 bases at V and 4 bases at J, with 14 bases between the two ends. The CDR3 totals 15 residues. The CDR3 DNA sequence: TGCGCCAGCAGCCCAACAGGGTCCGGAGGAAACACCATATATTTT. As protein: CASSPTGSGGNTIYF.

This chain uses TRBV5-8 with TRBJ2-1; 10 positions match TRBD1. Looked up from germline, CDR1 is SGHTS and CDR2 is YDEGEE. The CDR3 loop spans 15 amino acids. With V trimmed by 6 bases and J by 3 bases, 6 bases remained unmatched. The CDR3 is CASTQGQGIYNEQFF. CDR3 nucleotides: TGTGCCAGCACCCAGGGACAGGGGATCTACAATGAGCAGTTCTTC.

J is TRBJ1-1 and V is TRBV10-3, with TRBD1 matching over 10 bases. Per germline, CDR1 ENHRY and CDR2 SYGVKD. The ends lost 8 bases at V and 2 bases at J; junction bases unmatched: 5. This CDR3 region has 14 residues. CDR3 bases: TGTGCCATCCGACAGGGGGCGGGAAACACTGAAGCTTTCTTT. This sequence encodes CAIRQGAGNTEAFF.

This chain connects TRBV2 to TRBJ2-7; D is perhaps TRBD1 (5 bases). Germline lookup yields CDR1 SNHLY and CDR2 FYNNEI. The CDR3 has 16 residues. The V end lost 3 bases, the J end lost 0 bases, and 15 bases lay between the germline ends. CDR3 bases: TGTGCCAGCAGTGACAGGGTCGACGCTAGCTCCTACGAGCAGTACTTC. This translates into CASSDRVDASSYEQYF.

This chain uses TRBV6-6 with TRBJ2-6; D remains unclear. Trimming stripped 6 bases from V and 2 bases from J, with 8 bases between. The CDR3 totals 14 residues. CDR1 is MNHNY, CDR2 SVGAGI, per germline (reference sequence). The CDR3 DNA reads TGTGCCAGCAGCCCTAGTCCTGGGGCCAACGTCCTGACTTTC. Translation: CASSPSPGANVLTF.

The genes are TRBV19 and TRBJ1-2, with D perhaps matching TRBD1 (6 bases). The V and J ends lost 5 bases and 5 bases respectively, with 18 bases between them. The CDR3 has 15 residues. Germline loops: CDR1 LNHDA, CDR2 SQIVND (reference sequence). CDR3 in DNA: TGTGCCAGTAGTGTCGGGACACACAACACATATGGCTACACCTTC. Residues: CASSVGTHNTYGYTF.

This clone was detected only once. The rearrangement joins TRBV30 to TRBJ2-5; unclear D gene. Germline CDR1 and CDR2: GTSNPN and SVGIG (reference sequence). The CDR3 spans 12 residues. V was shortened by 3 bases and J by 5 bases, with 10 bases between the two germline ends. The CDR3: CAWSVAVETQYF. The CDR3 DNA sequence: TGTGCCTGGAGCGTGGCTGTGGAGACCCAGTACTTC.